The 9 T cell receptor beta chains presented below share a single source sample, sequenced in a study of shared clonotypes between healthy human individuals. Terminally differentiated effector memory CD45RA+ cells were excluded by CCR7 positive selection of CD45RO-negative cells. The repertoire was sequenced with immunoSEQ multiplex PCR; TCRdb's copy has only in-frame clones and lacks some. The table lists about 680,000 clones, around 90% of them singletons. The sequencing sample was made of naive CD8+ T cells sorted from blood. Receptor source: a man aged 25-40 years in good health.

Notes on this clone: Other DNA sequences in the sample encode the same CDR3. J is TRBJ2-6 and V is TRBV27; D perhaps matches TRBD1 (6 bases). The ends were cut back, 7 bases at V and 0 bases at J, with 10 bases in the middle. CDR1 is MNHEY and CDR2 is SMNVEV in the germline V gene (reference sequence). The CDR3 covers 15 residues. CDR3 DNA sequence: TGTGCCAGCACTACAGGGAGCTCTGGGGCCAACGTCCTGACTTTC. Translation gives CASTTGSSGANVLTF. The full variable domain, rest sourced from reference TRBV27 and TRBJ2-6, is EAQVTQNPRYLITVTGKKLTVTCSQNMNHEYMSWYRQDPGLGLRQIYYSMNVEVTDKGDVPEGYKVSRKEKRNFPLILESPSPNQTSLYFCASTTGSSGANVLTFGAGSRLTVL.

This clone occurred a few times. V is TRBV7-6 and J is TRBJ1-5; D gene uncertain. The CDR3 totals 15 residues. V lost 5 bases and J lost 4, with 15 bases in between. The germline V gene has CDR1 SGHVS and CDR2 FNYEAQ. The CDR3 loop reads CASSRSAGLNQPQHF. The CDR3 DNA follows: TGTGCCAGCAGCCGCTCTGCAGGTCTGAATCAGCCCCAGCATTTT.

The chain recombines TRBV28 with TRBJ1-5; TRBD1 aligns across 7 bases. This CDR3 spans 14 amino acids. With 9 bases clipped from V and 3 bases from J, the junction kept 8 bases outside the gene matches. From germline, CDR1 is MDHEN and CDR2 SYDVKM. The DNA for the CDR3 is TGTGCCAGTCTCGCCGGGACAGACAATCAGCCCCAGCATTTT. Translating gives CASLAGTDNQPQHF.

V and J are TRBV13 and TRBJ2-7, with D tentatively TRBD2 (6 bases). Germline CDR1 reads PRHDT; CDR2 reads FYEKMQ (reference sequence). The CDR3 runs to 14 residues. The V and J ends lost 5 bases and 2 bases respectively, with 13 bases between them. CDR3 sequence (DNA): TGTGCCAGCAGCCTCCCGGGGGAAACCTACGAGCAGTACTTC. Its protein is CASSLPGETYEQYF. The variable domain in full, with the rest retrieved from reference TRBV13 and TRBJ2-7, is AAGVIQSPRHLIKEKRETATLKCYPIPRHDTVYWYQQGPGQDPQFLISFYEKMQSDKGSIPDRFSAQQFSDYHSELNMSSLELGDSALYFCASSLPGETYEQYFGPGTRLTVT.

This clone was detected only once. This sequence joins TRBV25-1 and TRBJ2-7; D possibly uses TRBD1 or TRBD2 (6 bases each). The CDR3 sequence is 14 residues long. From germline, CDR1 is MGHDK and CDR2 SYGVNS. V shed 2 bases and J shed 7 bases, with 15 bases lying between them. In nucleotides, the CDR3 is TGTGCCAGCAGTGAACTGTACAGGGACTGGGAGCAGTACTTC. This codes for CASSELYRDWEQYF.

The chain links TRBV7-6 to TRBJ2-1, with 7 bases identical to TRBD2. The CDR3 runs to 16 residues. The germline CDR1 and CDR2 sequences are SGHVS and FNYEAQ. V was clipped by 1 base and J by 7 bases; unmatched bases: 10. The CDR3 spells CASSLELRGSENEQFF. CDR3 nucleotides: TGTGCCAGCAGCTTAGAATTGCGCGGGAGTGAGAATGAGCAGTTCTTC. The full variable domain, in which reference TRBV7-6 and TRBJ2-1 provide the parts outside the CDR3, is GAGVSQSPRYKVTKRGQDVALRCDPISGHVSLYWYRQALGQGPEFLTYFNYEAQQDKSGLPNDRFSAERPEGSISTLTIQRTEQRDSAMYRCASSLELRGSENEQFFGPGTRLTVL.

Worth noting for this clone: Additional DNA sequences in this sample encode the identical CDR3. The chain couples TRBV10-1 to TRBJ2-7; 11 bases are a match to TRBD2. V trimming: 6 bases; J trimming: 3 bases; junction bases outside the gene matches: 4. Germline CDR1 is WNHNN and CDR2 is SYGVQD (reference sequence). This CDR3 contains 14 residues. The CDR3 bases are TGCGCCAGCAGCCCCGGGACTAGCGGCTACGAGCAGTACTTC. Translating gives CASSPGTSGYEQYF.

CDR3 bases: TGCGCCAGCAGCTCACCGGGACACCCCTACGAGCAGTACTTC. The encoded protein is CASSSPGHPYEQYF. The rearrangement uses TRBV5-1 and TRBJ2-7, with TRBD1 as a possible D gene (6 bases). Germline assignment: CDR1 SGHRS and CDR2 YFSETQ. V gave up 3 bases and J gave up 2 bases, with 12 bases separating them. The CDR3 has 14 amino acids.

The CDR3 DNA follows: TGTGCCAGCAGTAACCAGGGGGCGTTCGACGAGCAGTACTTC. Protein: CASSNQGAFDEQYF. The chain employs TRBV27 and TRBJ2-7; 8 bases fit TRBD1. The CDR3 contains 14 residues. The J segment lost 5 bases and the V segment lost 5 bases, leaving 8 bases of the junction unmatched. CDR1 and CDR2 (germline): MNHEY, SMNVEV (reference sequence).